Reported below is one T cell receptor beta chain. The data originate from a study of blood T cell repertoires in COVID-19. V dropped 2 bases and J dropped 6; count of bases not matched to a gene: 3. CDR3 length equals 15 residues. Per the germline V gene, CDR1 is MGHRA and CDR2 is YSYEKL. In the original analysis: For nucleated cells, counts were estimated from reference gene primer amplification. Here immunoSEQ multiplex PCR was the method, and the copy in TCRdb shows in-frame clones only, minus some. Clone size and the V and J calls come from that table; the DNA yielded D and trimming. The repertoire includes 350,000 to 400,000 clones, approximately 90% of them detected once, and just over 0.85% sits in the top ten.

This rearrangement joins TRBV4-1 to TRBJ2-3; 12 nucleotides line up with TRBD1. This receptor was taken from a woman between 40 and 55 years old who had been exposed to COVID-19. The source material was PBMCs or T cells enriched from blood (not recorded which). CDR3 nucleotide sequence: TGCGCCAGCAGCCAACCCGGGACAGGGGGCGATACGCAGTATTTT. Amino acids: CASSQPGTGGDTQYF.